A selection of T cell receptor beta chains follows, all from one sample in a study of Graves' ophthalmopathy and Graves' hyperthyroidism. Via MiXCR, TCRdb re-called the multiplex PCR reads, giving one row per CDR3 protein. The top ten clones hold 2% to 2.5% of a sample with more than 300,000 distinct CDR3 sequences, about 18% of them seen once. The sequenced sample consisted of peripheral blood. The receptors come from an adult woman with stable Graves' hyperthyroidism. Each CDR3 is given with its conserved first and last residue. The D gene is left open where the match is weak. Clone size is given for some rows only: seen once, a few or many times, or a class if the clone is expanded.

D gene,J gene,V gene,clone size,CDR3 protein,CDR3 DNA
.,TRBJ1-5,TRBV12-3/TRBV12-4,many,CASSRAFPGGNQPQHF,TGTGCCAGCAGCCGGGCTTTCCCCGGTGGCAATCAGCCCCAGCATTTT
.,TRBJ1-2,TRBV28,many,CASILPRGGDYGYTF,TGTGCCAGCATTCTACCTCGGGGGGGAGACTATGGCTACACCTTC
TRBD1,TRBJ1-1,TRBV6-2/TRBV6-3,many,CASRPDRGARGTEAFF,TGTGCCAGCAGGCCTGACAGGGGGGCCCGCGGCACTGAAGCTTTCTTT
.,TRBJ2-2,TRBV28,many,CASSFPVSTMANTGELFF,TGTGCCAGCAGTTTTCCAGTGTCGACCATGGCGAACACCGGGGAGCTGTTTTTT
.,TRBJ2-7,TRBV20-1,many,CSASPTGRGSYEQYF,TGCAGTGCTAGTCCTACGGGACGAGGCTCCTACGAGCAGTACTTC
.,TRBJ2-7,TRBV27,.,CASSPGPHLGQYF,TGTGCCAGCAGTCCCGGGCCCCATCTCGGGCAGTACTTC
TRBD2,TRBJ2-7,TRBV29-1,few,CSVGGTSDSYEQYF,TGCAGCGTTGGGGGGACTAGCGACTCCTACGAGCAGTACTTC
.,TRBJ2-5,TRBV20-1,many,CSITRAAETQYF,TGCAGTATTACGCGGGCAGCGGAGACCCAGTACTTC
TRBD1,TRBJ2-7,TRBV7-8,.,CASTSSTRDREYEQYF,TGTGCCAGCACCTCTTCGACCCGGGACAGGGAGTACGAGCAGTACTTC
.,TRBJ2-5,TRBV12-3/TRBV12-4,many,CASSAGHPRLETQYF,TGTGCCAGCAGTGCGGGACACCCGAGGTTGGAGACCCAGTACTTC
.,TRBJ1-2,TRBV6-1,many,CASIPYNSGTPYGYTF,TGTGCCAGCATTCCTTATAACTCCGGGACCCCTTATGGCTACACCTTC
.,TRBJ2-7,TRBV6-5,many,CASRGGTARLPYEQYF,TGTGCCAGCAGGGGCGGGACAGCTCGTCTCCCCTACGAGCAGTACTTC
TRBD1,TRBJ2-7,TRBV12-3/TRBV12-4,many,CASSQRDSSYEQYF,TGTGCCAGCAGCCAACGGGACAGTTCCTACGAGCAGTACTTC
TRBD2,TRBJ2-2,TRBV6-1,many,CASSSGLAAITGELFF,TGTGCCAGCAGTAGTGGGCTAGCGGCTATTACGGGGGAGCTGTTTTTT
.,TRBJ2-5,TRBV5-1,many,CASSLIVSQETQYF,TGCGCCAGCAGCTTGATCGTCTCCCAAGAGACCCAGTACTTC
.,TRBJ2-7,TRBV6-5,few,CASSYGRGPYEQYF,TGTGCCAGCAGTTACGGGAGAGGACCCTACGAGCAGTACTTC
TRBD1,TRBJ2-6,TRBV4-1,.,CASRPGQGGTRANVLTF,TGCGCCAGCCGGCCGGGACAGGGGGGGACCAGGGCCAACGTCCTGACTTTC